This TCR beta chain was sequenced in a study of T cell changes during pregnancy in multiple sclerosis. V trimming: 3 bases; J trimming: 4 bases; junction bases outside the gene matches: 12. There are 18 residues in the CDR3. Germline CDR1 reads MNHEY; CDR2 reads SMNVEV (reference sequence). TCRdb keeps only in-frame clones here, not all; method: immunoSEQ multiplex PCR. The repertoire holds 55,000 to 80,000 clones, with approximately 87% as singletons. This sample comprised peripheral blood, obtained after pregnancy. J is TRBJ2-2 and V is TRBV27, with 9 bases matching TRBD1. The receptor comes from a female donor in good health, enrolled as a control in a pregnancy study. As DNA, the CDR3 is TGTGCCAGCAGTTTCCCTCCTCTTGGACAGGGGCGCACCGGGGAGCTGTTTTTT. Residues: CASSFPPLGQGRTGELFF.